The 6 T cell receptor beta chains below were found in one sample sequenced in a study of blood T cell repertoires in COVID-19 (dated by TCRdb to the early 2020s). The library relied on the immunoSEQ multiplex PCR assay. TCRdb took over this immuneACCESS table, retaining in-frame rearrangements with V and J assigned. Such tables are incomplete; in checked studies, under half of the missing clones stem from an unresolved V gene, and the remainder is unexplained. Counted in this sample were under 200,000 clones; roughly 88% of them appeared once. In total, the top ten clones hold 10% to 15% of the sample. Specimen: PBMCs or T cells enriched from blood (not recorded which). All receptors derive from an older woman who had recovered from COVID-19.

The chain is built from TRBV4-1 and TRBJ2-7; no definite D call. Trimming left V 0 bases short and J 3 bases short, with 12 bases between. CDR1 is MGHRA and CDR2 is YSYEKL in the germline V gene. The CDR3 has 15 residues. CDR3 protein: CASSQDQPPSYEQYF. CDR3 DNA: TGCGCCAGCAGCCAAGATCAACCCCCGAGCTACGAGCAGTACTTC.

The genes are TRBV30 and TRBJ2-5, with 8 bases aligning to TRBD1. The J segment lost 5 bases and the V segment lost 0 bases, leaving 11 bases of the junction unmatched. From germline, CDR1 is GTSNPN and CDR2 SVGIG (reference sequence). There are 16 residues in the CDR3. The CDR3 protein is CAWSVRRTGLLETQYF. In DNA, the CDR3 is TGTGCCTGGAGTGTACGCAGGACAGGGCTTTTGGAGACCCAGTACTTC.

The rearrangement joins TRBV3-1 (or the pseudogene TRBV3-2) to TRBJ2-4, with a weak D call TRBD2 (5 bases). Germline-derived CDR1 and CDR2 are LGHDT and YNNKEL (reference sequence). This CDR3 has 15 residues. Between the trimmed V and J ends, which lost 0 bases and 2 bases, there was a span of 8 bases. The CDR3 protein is CASSQDPSPKNIQYF. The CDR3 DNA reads TGTGCCAGCAGCCAAGATCCTAGCCCCAAAAACATTCAGTACTTC.

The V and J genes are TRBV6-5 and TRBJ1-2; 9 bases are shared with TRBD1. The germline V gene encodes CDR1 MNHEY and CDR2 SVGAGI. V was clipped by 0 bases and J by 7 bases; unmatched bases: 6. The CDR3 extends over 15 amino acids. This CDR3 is CASSYSSRTGAGYTF. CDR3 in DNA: TGTGCCAGCAGTTACTCGAGCCGGACAGGGGCTGGCTACACCTTC.

The CDR3 region has the DNA TGTGCCAGCTGCCGAACCCGGGGGTCTAACTATGGCTACACCTTC. Amino acids: CASCRTRGSNYGYTF. The V and J genes are TRBV28 and TRBJ1-2, with a possible D match to TRBD1 (5 bases). Germline loops: CDR1 MDHEN, CDR2 SYDVKM. V shed 8 bases and J shed 0 bases, with 16 bases lying between them. The CDR3 is 15 residues long.

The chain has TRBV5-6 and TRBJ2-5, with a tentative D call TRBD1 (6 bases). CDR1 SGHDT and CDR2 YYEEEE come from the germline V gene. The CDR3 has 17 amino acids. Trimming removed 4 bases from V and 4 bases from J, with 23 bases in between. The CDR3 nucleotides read TGTGCCAGCAGCCACCTACAGGCTACGTGGGGGCGAGAGACCCAGTACTTC. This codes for CASSHLQATWGRETQYF.